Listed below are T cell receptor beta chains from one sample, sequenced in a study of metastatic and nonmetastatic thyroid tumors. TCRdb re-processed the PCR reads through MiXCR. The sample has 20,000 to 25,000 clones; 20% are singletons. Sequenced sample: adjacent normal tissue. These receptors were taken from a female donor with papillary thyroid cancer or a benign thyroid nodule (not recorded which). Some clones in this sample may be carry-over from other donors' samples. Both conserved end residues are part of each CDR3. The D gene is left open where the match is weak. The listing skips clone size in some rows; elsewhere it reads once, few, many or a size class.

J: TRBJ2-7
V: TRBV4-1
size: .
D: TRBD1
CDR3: CASSRDRVYYEQYF
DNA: TGCGCCAGCAGCCGAGACAGGGTTTACTACGAGCAGTACTTC

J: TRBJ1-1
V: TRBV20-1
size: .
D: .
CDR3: CSALGRNTEDFF
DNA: TGCAGTGCACTCGGGCGGAACACTGAAGATTTCTTT

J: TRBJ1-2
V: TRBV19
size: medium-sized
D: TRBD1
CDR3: CASRLQGATTGYTF
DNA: TGTGCCAGTAGGCTACAGGGGGCGACTACTGGCTACACCTTC

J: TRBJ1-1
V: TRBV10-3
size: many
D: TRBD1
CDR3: CAIRAGTGDNTEAFF
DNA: TGTGCCATCAGGGCCGGGACAGGGGATAACACTGAAGCTTTCTTT

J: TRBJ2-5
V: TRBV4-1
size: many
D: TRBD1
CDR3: CASSQVQGAIHSGETQYF
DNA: TGCGCCAGCAGCCAAGTACAGGGGGCTATACATTCAGGGGAGACCCAGTACTTC

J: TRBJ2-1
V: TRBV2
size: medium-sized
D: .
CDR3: CASKWDRDREQFF
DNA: TGTGCCAGCAAGTGGGATCGCGATCGTGAGCAGTTCTTC

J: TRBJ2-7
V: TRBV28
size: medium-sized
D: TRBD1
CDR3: CASRTTGRSYEQYF
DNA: TGTGCCAGCAGGACGACAGGGCGCTCCTACGAGCAGTACTTC

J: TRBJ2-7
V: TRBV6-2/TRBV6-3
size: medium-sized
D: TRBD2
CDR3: CASSFPLAGVNTYEQYF
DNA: TGTGCCAGCAGTTTCCCCTTAGCGGGAGTAAACACCTACGAGCAGTACTTC

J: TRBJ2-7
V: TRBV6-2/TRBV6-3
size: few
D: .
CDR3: CASSYSMRDGDYEQYF
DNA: TGTGCCAGCAGTTACTCGATGCGGGACGGGGACTACGAGCAGTACTTC

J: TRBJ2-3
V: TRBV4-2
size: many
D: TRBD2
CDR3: CASSRGREGTDTQYF
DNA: TGTGCCAGCAGCCGGGGCCGGGAGGGCACAGATACGCAGTATTTT

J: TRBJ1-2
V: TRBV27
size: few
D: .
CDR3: CASSRKSPNYGYTF
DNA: TGTGCTAGCAGTCGGAAGTCACCTAACTATGGCTACACCTTC

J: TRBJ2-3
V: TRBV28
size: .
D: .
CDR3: CASSLLRVGTYTQYF
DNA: TGTGCCAGCAGTTTATTGCGGGTGGGGACATATACGCAGTATTTT

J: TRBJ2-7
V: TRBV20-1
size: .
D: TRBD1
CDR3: CSARHRGASYEQYF
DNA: TGCAGTGCTAGGCACAGGGGGGCAAGCTACGAGCAGTACTTC

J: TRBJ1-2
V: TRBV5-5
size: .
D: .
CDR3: CASSPRMDGYTF
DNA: TGTGCCAGCAGCCCGAGGATGGATGGCTACACCTTC

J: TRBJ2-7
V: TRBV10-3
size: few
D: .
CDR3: CAISESKGVRARSEQYF
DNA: TGTGCCATCAGTGAGTCGAAGGGGGTTAGAGCCCGGAGCGAGCAGTACTTC

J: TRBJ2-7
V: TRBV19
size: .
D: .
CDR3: CASRPAGAKRYEQYF
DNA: TGTGCCAGTCGTCCGGCGGGGGCGAAGCGATACGAGCAGTACTTC

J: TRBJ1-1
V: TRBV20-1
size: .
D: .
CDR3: CSARDRALTEAFF
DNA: TGCAGTGCTAGAGACAGGGCCTTAACTGAAGCTTTCTTT

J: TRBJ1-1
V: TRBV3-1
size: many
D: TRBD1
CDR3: CASSQARSGGWTEAFF
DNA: TGTGCCAGCAGCCAAGCCAGGTCAGGGGGTTGGACTGAAGCTTTCTTT

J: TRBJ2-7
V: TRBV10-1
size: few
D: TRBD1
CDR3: CASSESAGTGSEQYF
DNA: TGCGCCAGCAGTGAGTCGGCCGGGACAGGGAGCGAGCAGTACTTC

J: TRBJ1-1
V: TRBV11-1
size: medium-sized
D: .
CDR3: CASSPQRDKVDPFF
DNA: TGTGCCAGCAGCCCTCAGCGGGACAAAGTGGATCCTTTCTTT

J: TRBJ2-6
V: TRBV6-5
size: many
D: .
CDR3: CASSLLPPAGANALTF
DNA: TGTGCCAGCAGTTTACTCCCGCCGGCTGGGGCCAACGCCCTGACTTTC

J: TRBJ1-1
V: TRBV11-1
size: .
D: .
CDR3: CASSPPGLFEAFF
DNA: TGCGCCAGCAGCCCGCCCGGACTGTTTGAAGCTTTCTTT

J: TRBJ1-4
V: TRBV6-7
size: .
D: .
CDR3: CASSYSGFGSHPGEKLFF
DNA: TGTGCTAGCAGTTACTCGGGATTCGGTTCCCACCCGGGTGAAAAACTGTTTTTT